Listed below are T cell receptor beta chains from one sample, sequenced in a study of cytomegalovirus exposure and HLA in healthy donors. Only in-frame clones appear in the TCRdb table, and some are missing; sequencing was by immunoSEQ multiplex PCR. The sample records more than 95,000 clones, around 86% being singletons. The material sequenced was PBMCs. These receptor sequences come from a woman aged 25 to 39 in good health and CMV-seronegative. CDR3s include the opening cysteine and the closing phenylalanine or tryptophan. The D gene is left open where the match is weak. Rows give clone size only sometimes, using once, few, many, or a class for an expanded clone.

CDR3nt: TGCGCCAGCAGCTTGGATTTGGAGCTAGGAGGCGAGCAGTACTTC
CDR3aa: CASSLDLELGGEQYF
abundance: .
v_gene: TRBV5-1
d_gene: .
j_gene: TRBJ2-7

CDR3nt: TGTGCCAGCAGTGGGACTGGCATAATGTACGAGCAGTACTTC
CDR3aa: CASSGTGIMYEQYF
abundance: once
v_gene: TRBV6-1
d_gene: .
j_gene: TRBJ2-7

CDR3nt: TGTGCCAGTAGCCAATTGGGAGGGGAGGAGCAGTACTTC
CDR3aa: CASSQLGGEEQYF
abundance: .
v_gene: TRBV19
d_gene: TRBD2
j_gene: TRBJ2-7

CDR3nt: TGCAGCGTTGTTACAGGGCTGGGCAATCAGCCCCAGCATTTT
CDR3aa: CSVVTGLGNQPQHF
abundance: .
v_gene: TRBV29-1
d_gene: .
j_gene: TRBJ1-5

CDR3nt: TGTGCCAGCAGCAATAACTATGGCTACACCTTC
CDR3aa: CASSNNYGYTF
abundance: once
v_gene: TRBV28
d_gene: .
j_gene: TRBJ1-2

CDR3nt: TGTGCCAGCTCACCTAGGACTAACCCCAGCTCCTACAATGAGCAGTTCTTC
CDR3aa: CASSPRTNPSSYNEQFF
abundance: .
v_gene: TRBV18
d_gene: .
j_gene: TRBJ2-1

CDR3nt: TGCGCCAGCAGTGAGACCGGGACTAGCGGGAGGGCCTACAATGAGCAGTTCTTC
CDR3aa: CASSETGTSGRAYNEQFF
abundance: .
v_gene: TRBV10-2
d_gene: TRBD2
j_gene: TRBJ2-1

CDR3nt: TGCGCCAGCAGTGAAGGGGTCTACGAGCAGTACTTC
CDR3aa: CASSEGVYEQYF
abundance: .
v_gene: TRBV10-1
d_gene: .
j_gene: TRBJ2-7

CDR3nt: TGTGCCAGCAGTTACTCAAGGGGCTACGAGCAGTACTTC
CDR3aa: CASSYSRGYEQYF
abundance: .
v_gene: TRBV6-6
d_gene: .
j_gene: TRBJ2-7

CDR3nt: TGCGCCAGCAGCCAAGGACTAGCGGGGGGCACAGATACGCAGTATTTT
CDR3aa: CASSQGLAGGTDTQYF
abundance: .
v_gene: TRBV4-1
d_gene: TRBD2
j_gene: TRBJ2-3

CDR3nt: TGCGCCAGCCGACCGGGAGGCGAGTACGAGCAGTACTTC
CDR3aa: CASRPGGEYEQYF
abundance: .
v_gene: TRBV10-2
d_gene: TRBD2
j_gene: TRBJ2-7

CDR3nt: TGCAGCGTTGAAGACGGGGGAGGGTGGCACAATGAGCAGTTCTTC
CDR3aa: CSVEDGGGWHNEQFF
abundance: few
v_gene: TRBV29-1
d_gene: TRBD2
j_gene: TRBJ2-1

CDR3nt: TGCGCCAGCGTGCCTAGCGGGAGGGCCGAAGGTAATGAGCAGTTCTTC
CDR3aa: CASVPSGRAEGNEQFF
abundance: .
v_gene: TRBV5-1
d_gene: TRBD2
j_gene: TRBJ2-1

CDR3nt: TGTGCCAGCAGTGAAGGACAGGGGGGTCATTCACCCCTCCACTTT
CDR3aa: CASSEGQGGHSPLHF
abundance: .
v_gene: TRBV6-1
d_gene: TRBD1
j_gene: TRBJ1-6

CDR3nt: TGTGCCAGCAGCGGCGGCACTAGCGGGAGCCGGGATACGCAGTATTTT
CDR3aa: CASSGGTSGSRDTQYF
abundance: .
v_gene: TRBV6-4
d_gene: TRBD2
j_gene: TRBJ2-3

CDR3nt: TGCGCCAGCAGTGAGAGTGGGAGATCGGCCTACAATGAGCAGTTCTTC
CDR3aa: CASSESGRSAYNEQFF
abundance: .
v_gene: TRBV10-1
d_gene: .
j_gene: TRBJ2-1

CDR3nt: TGTGCCAGCAGCCCTAGGCCCATTGAGCAGTTCTTC
CDR3aa: CASSPRPIEQFF
abundance: .
v_gene: TRBV6-6
d_gene: .
j_gene: TRBJ2-1

CDR3nt: TGCGCCAGCAGCTTCACCGAAGCTAAGAACGAGCAGTACTTC
CDR3aa: CASSFTEAKNEQYF
abundance: .
v_gene: TRBV5-1
d_gene: .
j_gene: TRBJ2-7

CDR3nt: TGTGCCAGCCCGGGGGTCACAGGGGATGTAGAGACCCAGTACTTC
CDR3aa: CASPGVTGDVETQYF
abundance: .
v_gene: TRBV7-9
d_gene: .
j_gene: TRBJ2-5

CDR3nt: TGTGCCAGCAGCTCCAGGGGGCGAGAACTGGACGAGCAGTACTTC
CDR3aa: CASSSRGRELDEQYF
abundance: once
v_gene: TRBV5-4
d_gene: TRBD1
j_gene: TRBJ2-7

CDR3nt: TGCGCCAGCAGCCAAGATGGTGGACAGGGTAACGGGCAGACCCAGTACTTC
CDR3aa: CASSQDGGQGNGQTQYF
abundance: .
v_gene: TRBV4-1
d_gene: TRBD1
j_gene: TRBJ2-5

CDR3nt: TGTGCCATCAGTACCGAGGGACAGCCAAATCAGCCCCAGTATTTT
CDR3aa: CAISTEGQPNQPQYF
abundance: .
v_gene: TRBV10-3
d_gene: TRBD1
j_gene: TRBJ2-3

CDR3nt: TGTGCCAGCAGTTTGCAGGGTAATGAGCAGTTCTTC
CDR3aa: CASSLQGNEQFF
abundance: .
v_gene: TRBV25-1
d_gene: .
j_gene: TRBJ2-1

CDR3nt: TGTGCCAGCAGCAAAAGGGGGGGGAGTAGCGGGAGGGGGCACAATGAGCAGTTCTTC
CDR3aa: CASSKRGGSSGRGHNEQFF
abundance: once
v_gene: TRBV21-1
d_gene: .
j_gene: TRBJ2-1

CDR3nt: TGCGCCAGCAGCTTGGAACAGGGGGTAGCCTACGAGCAGTACTTC
CDR3aa: CASSLEQGVAYEQYF
abundance: .
v_gene: TRBV5-1
d_gene: TRBD1
j_gene: TRBJ2-7

CDR3nt: TGTGCCATCAGTGTTAAGGGGCCAGGGAACACTGAAGCTTTCTTT
CDR3aa: CAISVKGPGNTEAFF
abundance: few
v_gene: TRBV10-3
d_gene: .
j_gene: TRBJ1-1

CDR3nt: TGTGCCAGCAGCTTAGGTCGGACTAGTGACACCGGGGAGCTGTTTTTT
CDR3aa: CASSLGRTSDTGELFF
abundance: .
v_gene: TRBV7-8
d_gene: TRBD2
j_gene: TRBJ2-2

CDR3nt: TGTGCCAGTAGCCGGGGACTAGCGGGAGCCTACGAGCAGTACTTC
CDR3aa: CASSRGLAGAYEQYF
abundance: .
v_gene: TRBV19
d_gene: TRBD2
j_gene: TRBJ2-7

CDR3nt: TGTGCCAGCAGCCTAGGGACTCACACAGATACGCAGTATTTT
CDR3aa: CASSLGTHTDTQYF
abundance: .
v_gene: TRBV27
d_gene: .
j_gene: TRBJ2-3

CDR3nt: TGTGCCAGCAGCTTCGGGGCGGGGAGCTCCTACGAGCAGTACTTC
CDR3aa: CASSFGAGSSYEQYF
abundance: few
v_gene: TRBV5-6
d_gene: .
j_gene: TRBJ2-7

CDR3nt: TGTGCCAGCAGAAAACAGGGATCGAATGGGGCCAACGTCCTGACTTTC
CDR3aa: CASRKQGSNGANVLTF
abundance: .
v_gene: TRBV28
d_gene: .
j_gene: TRBJ2-6

CDR3nt: TGTGCCAGCAGCCCCTCGCGGGAGGGGAGCGATGAGCAGTTCTTC
CDR3aa: CASSPSREGSDEQFF
abundance: .
v_gene: TRBV28
d_gene: TRBD2
j_gene: TRBJ2-1